This entry lists 18 T cell receptor beta chains sequenced from one sample in a study of blood T cell repertoires in COVID-19. Some clones are missing from TCRdb's copy, which holds only in-frame ones; the method was immunoSEQ multiplex PCR. The data show around 40,000 clones, about 88% seen once. The sample comprised peripheral blood. These receptors all stem from a human donor in a cohort sampled during active COVID-19.

The chain combines TRBV27 with TRBJ1-6, with 8 bases identical to TRBD1. Per germline, CDR1 MNHEY and CDR2 SMNVEV (reference sequence). The length of the CDR3 is 16 residues. The junction had 12 bases not matched to a gene; V was cut back by 6 bases and J by 8 bases. The CDR3 DNA reads as TGTGCCAGCAGCGCGAGGACAGGGTGGGTTGATTCACCCCTCCACTTT. Translated, it gives CASSARTGWVDSPLHF.

The chain has TRBV6-5 and TRBJ2-1; TRBD2 might be the D (6 bases). Deletions cut 6 bases from V and 6 bases from J, with 9 bases between. Germline V CDR1 and CDR2: MNHEY, SVGAGI. The length of the CDR3 is 12 residues. The CDR3 spells CASSPTSNEQFF. Here the CDR3 DNA reads TGTGCCAGCAGCCCGACTAGCAATGAGCAGTTCTTC.

This clone was recorded a few times. The chain employs TRBV5-1 and TRBJ2-7, with TRBD1 identical over 8 bases. Trimming cost V 4 bases and J 0 bases; bases outside gene matches: 0. The CDR3 extends over 13 amino acids. CDR1 and CDR2 from the germline V gene are SGHRS and YFSETQ. As DNA, the CDR3 is TGCGCCAGCAGCCAGGGGGCCTCCTACGAGCAGTACTTC. Translation gives CASSQGASYEQYF.

This clone has a single count. The genes are TRBV11-2 and TRBJ1-2; D perhaps matches TRBD1 (6 bases). The germline V gene encodes CDR1 SGHAT and CDR2 FQNNGV. The germline V and J ends were trimmed by 0 bases and 4 bases, with 9 bases remaining between them. CDR3 length: 14 residues. The CDR3 is CASSLDPGVYGYTF. In DNA, the CDR3 is TGTGCCAGCAGCTTAGATCCAGGGGTCTATGGCTACACCTTC.

Only one count was recorded for this clone. The J gene is TRBJ1-1, the V gene TRBV5-1; the D is unclear. Trimming pared 3 bases from V and 0 bases from J, leaving 9 bases between. The CDR3 extends over 14 amino acids. The germline V gene encodes CDR1 SGHRS and CDR2 YFSETQ. The DNA of the CDR3 is TGCGCCAGCAGCTCGCTACAGATGAACACTGAAGCTTTCTTT. It yields the protein CASSSLQMNTEAFF. The full variable domain, completed using reference TRBV5-1 and TRBJ1-1, is KAGVTQTPRYLIKTRGQQVTLSCSPISGHRSVSWYQQTPGQGLQFLFEYFSETQRNKGNFPGRFSGRQFSNSRSEMNVSTLELGDSALYLCASSSLQMNTEAFFGQGTRLTVV.

Here the CDR3 reads CASSGGSSSYNEQFF. CDR3 coding DNA: TGTGCCAGCTCTGGGGGGTCAAGCTCCTACAATGAGCAGTTCTTC. The chain joins TRBV27 to TRBJ2-1; TRBD2 might be the D (6 bases). Trimming cost V 8 bases and J 0 bases, with 14 bases left between them. Germline loops: CDR1 MNHEY, CDR2 SMNVEV (reference sequence). The CDR3 is made up of 15 amino acids.

This clone was seen more than once but under ten times. Different DNA sequences within this sample yield the same CDR3. V usage is TRBV5-1 and J usage is TRBJ2-2; D might be TRBD1 (6 bases). V dropped 0 bases and J dropped 6 bases, with 9 bases sitting between them. CDR3 size: 14 residues. The germline CDR1 and CDR2 sequences are SGHRS and YFSETQ. The CDR3 DNA reads as TGCGCCAGCAGCTTGGACCCAGGGGCCGGGGAGCTGTTTTTT. Translated, it gives CASSLDPGAGELFF.

The genes are TRBV15 and TRBJ2-2, with TRBD2 matching over 11 bases. The CDR3 is 19 amino acids. From germline, CDR1 is LNHNV and CDR2 YYDKDF (reference sequence). The V segment lost 0 bases and the J segment 2 bases; nucleotides outside the gene matches: 8. The CDR3 nucleotides are TGTGCCACCAGCAGAGATCGCCGACTAGCGGGGAAAAACACCGGGGAGCTGTTTTTT. Translating gives CATSRDRRLAGKNTGELFF.

This clone has just one count. The gene calls are TRBV14 and TRBJ2-7, with TRBD1 identical over 10 bases. The CDR3 totals 15 residues. The germline V gene encodes CDR1 SGHDN and CDR2 FVKESK. The trim removed 1 base at V and 9 bases at J, leaving 9 bases unmatched. The CDR3 loop reads CASSQAGTGAWGQYF. CDR3 bases: TGTGCCAGCAGCCAAGCCGGGACAGGGGCCTGGGGGCAGTACTTC.

The rearrangement joins TRBV5-4 to TRBJ2-3, with D possibly matching TRBD2 (5 bases). The germline gives CDR1 SGHNT, CDR2 YYREEE (reference sequence). The germline V and J ends were trimmed by 4 bases and 1 base, with 13 bases remaining between them. This CDR3 comprises 15 residues. The CDR3 protein is CASSDRGIGTDTQYF. CDR3 in DNA: TGTGCCAGCAGCGATAGAGGGATTGGCACAGATACGCAGTATTTT.

The V gene is TRBV7-9, the J gene TRBJ2-3, with D perhaps TRBD2 (7 bases). CDR3 length: 15 amino acids. V was clipped by 3 bases and J by 2 bases, with 12 bases between them. Per germline, CDR1 SEHNR and CDR2 FQNEAQ (reference sequence). Here the CDR3 reads CASSFEGGITDTQYF. CDR3 nucleotides: TGTGCCAGCAGCTTCGAGGGGGGGATCACAGATACGCAGTATTTT.

The chain carries TRBV19 and TRBJ2-4, with D tentatively TRBD1 (5 bases). Trimming pared 6 bases from V and 0 bases from J, leaving 12 bases between. This CDR3 is 15 amino acids long. In germline, CDR1 is LNHDA, CDR2 SQIVND (reference sequence). The CDR3 reads CASSSRQIAKNIQYF. For the CDR3, the DNA is TGTGCCAGTAGCTCTAGACAGATAGCCAAAAACATTCAGTACTTC.

J is TRBJ2-5 and V is TRBV3-1 (or the pseudogene TRBV3-2); 10 bases map to TRBD2. This CDR3 spans 16 amino acids. Per the germline V gene, CDR1 is LGHDT and CDR2 is YNNKEL (reference sequence). The V gene end was trimmed by 6 bases and the J gene end by 4 bases; junction bases not matched to a gene: 11. Written as DNA, the CDR3 is TGTGCCAGCAGTCCCGCGGGGACTAGCGTTCGAGAGACCCAGTACTTC. Protein product: CASSPAGTSVRETQYF.

This clone was seen a single time. The chain recombines TRBV10-3 with TRBJ1-5; D is possibly TRBD1 (6 bases). The germline V and J ends were trimmed by 11 bases and 4 bases, with 18 bases remaining between them. Per germline, CDR1 ENHRY and CDR2 SYGVKD. This CDR3 is built from 14 residues. For the CDR3, the DNA is TGTGCCGCGTCCGGGACATCCAATAATCAGCCCCAGCATTTT. Its protein product is CAASGTSNNQPQHF.

V and J are TRBV18 and TRBJ2-5; perhaps TRBD2 as D (7 bases). The CDR3 covers 17 residues. Germline-derived CDR1 and CDR2 are KGHSH and LQKENI. With 3 bases removed from V and 4 bases from J, the gap between germline ends came to 21 bases. The CDR3 coding sequence is TGTGCCAGCTCACCTCCGGGGGGCGTAGGGGTCCGAGAGACCCAGTACTTC. Protein sequence: CASSPPGGVGVRETQYF.

The chain couples TRBV4-1 to TRBJ2-7; 8 nucleotides agree with TRBD1. This CDR3 is built from 15 residues. Germline trimming cut 6 bases from V and 3 bases from J; bases unmatched to any gene: 10. CDR1 MGHRA and CDR2 YSYEKL come from the germline V gene. CDR3 coding DNA: TGCGCCAGCAGTCCCCGCGGACAGGGAAACTACGAGCAGTACTTC. Its protein is CASSPRGQGNYEQYF.

This clone has just one count. The V gene is TRBV4-2, the J gene TRBJ2-3, with 10 bases that match TRBD2. The CDR3 sequence is 19 residues long. The germline gives CDR1 LGHNA, CDR2 YNFKEQ. Trimming removed 4 bases from V and 2 bases from J; junction bases left unmatched: 15. Here the CDR3 DNA reads TGTGCCAGCAGCCCCATTCGTAGAATGAGCGGGGGGGACACAGATACGCAGTATTTT. Amino acids: CASSPIRRMSGGDTDTQYF.

This chain connects TRBV4-2 to TRBJ2-3, with D possibly matching TRBD2 (6 bases). Germline V gene sequence: CDR1 LGHNA, CDR2 YNFKEQ. Deletions cut 0 bases from V and 0 bases from J, with 16 bases between. The CDR3 extends over 18 amino acids. The CDR3 nucleotides are TGTGCCAGCAGCCAAGAATCGCGAGGGACTTCTAGCACAGATACGCAGTATTTT. Translated, it gives CASSQESRGTSSTDTQYF.